Listed below are T cell receptor beta chains from one sample, sequenced in a study of blood T cells in healthy people across ages. TCRdb re-derived calls from the 5' RACE reads in MiXCR, one entry per CDR3 protein. This sample yields 700,000 to 900,000 distinct CDR3 sequences, of which around 25% are seen a single time; around 2.9% belongs to the top ten. Separately, the same data were catalogued under a study of T cells of mothers and their children.

The sequenced sample consisted of blood. The receptors here all came from a boy younger than 18 in good health. CDR3s include the opening cysteine and the closing phenylalanine or tryptophan. Fields, in order: V gene, clone size, J gene, D gene, CDR3 protein, CDR3 DNA. D genes are given only for firm matches. Not all rows give a size; the values are once, few, many and, for expanded clones, a class.

V: TRBV10-1; size: NA; J: TRBJ2-7; D: NA; CDR3: CASSRANSENEQYF; DNA: TGCGCCAGCAGCCGAGCGAATAGCGAGAACGAGCAGTACTTC
V: TRBV10-3; size: few; J: TRBJ2-2; D: NA; CDR3: CAISALGASGELFF; DNA: TGTGCCATCAGTGCTCTAGGCGCGTCCGGGGAGCTGTTTTTT
V: TRBV3-1; size: NA; J: TRBJ1-2; D: TRBD1; CDR3: CASSANGQGDGYTF; DNA: TGTGCCAGCAGCGCTAACGGACAGGGGGATGGCTACACCTTC
V: TRBV2; size: few; J: TRBJ2-5; D: NA; CDR3: CASSEYAVETQYF; DNA: TGTGCCAGCAGTGAATACGCGGTAGAGACCCAGTACTTC
V: TRBV11-2; size: NA; J: TRBJ2-1; D: NA; CDR3: CASSSGPNEQFF; DNA: TGTGCCAGCAGCTCCGGCCCTAATGAGCAGTTCTTC
V: TRBV28; size: NA; J: TRBJ2-1; D: NA; CDR3: CASSLLLRYNEQFF; DNA: TGTGCCAGCAGTTTATTATTAAGGTACAATGAGCAGTTCTTC
V: TRBV14; size: NA; J: TRBJ1-1; D: NA; CDR3: CASSQVRSEAFF; DNA: TGTGCCAGCAGCCAAGTGAGGTCTGAAGCTTTCTTT
V: TRBV12-3/TRBV12-4; size: NA; J: TRBJ2-2; D: NA; CDR3: CASSWGGELFF; DNA: TGTGCCAGCAGTTGGGGCGGGGAGCTGTTTTTT
V: TRBV20-1; size: NA; J: TRBJ2-3; D: NA; CDR3: CSARGGGAADTQYF; DNA: TGCAGTGCTAGAGGAGGGGGGGCAGCAGATACGCAGTATTTT
V: TRBV20-1; size: few; J: TRBJ2-3; D: NA; CDR3: CSASGGASTDTQYF; DNA: TGCAGTGCTAGCGGGGGTGCTAGCACAGATACGCAGTATTTT
V: TRBV6-6; size: NA; J: TRBJ2-7; D: NA; CDR3: CASSSRGMHYEQYF; DNA: TGTGCCAGCAGTTCCCGCGGGATGCACTACGAGCAGTACTTC
V: TRBV7-9; size: NA; J: TRBJ1-1; D: NA; CDR3: CASSSGAMNTEAFF; DNA: TGTGCCAGCAGCTCAGGGGCGATGAACACTGAAGCTTTCTTT
V: TRBV7-2; size: NA; J: TRBJ2-1; D: NA; CDR3: CASSLRLGTGTYSSYNEQFF; DNA: TGTGCCAGCAGCTTAAGGCTAGGGACGGGGACCTATAGCTCCTACAATGAGCAGTTCTTC
V: TRBV19; size: NA; J: TRBJ2-3; D: NA; CDR3: CASSPHRNVDTQYF; DNA: TGTGCCAGTAGTCCTCACAGAAATGTAGATACGCAGTATTTT
V: TRBV9; size: NA; J: TRBJ1-6; D: NA; CDR3: CASSVERGGLLLNSPLHF; DNA: TGTGCCAGCAGCGTAGAAAGGGGGGGCCTTCTCCTTAATTCACCCCTCCACTTT
V: TRBV28; size: NA; J: TRBJ1-6; D: NA; CDR3: CASSPPRGQDHSPLHF; DNA: TGTGCCAGCAGTCCTCCCCGTGGACAAGACCATTCACCCCTCCACTTT
V: TRBV7-3; size: NA; J: TRBJ2-1; D: TRBD2; CDR3: CASSLIGQKRGPGYNEQFF; DNA: TGTGCCAGCAGCTTAATCGGTCAGAAGCGGGGGCCAGGTTACAATGAGCAGTTCTTC
V: TRBV3-1; size: NA; J: TRBJ2-2; D: NA; CDR3: CASSQYNGELFF; DNA: TGTGCCAGCAGCCAGTATAACGGGGAGCTGTTTTTT
V: TRBV7-3; size: many; J: TRBJ2-5; D: NA; CDR3: CASSLEGGQETQYF; DNA: TGTGCCAGCAGCTTAGAAGGGGGGCAAGAGACCCAGTACTTC
V: TRBV20-1; size: NA; J: TRBJ1-5; D: TRBD1; CDR3: CSAPGQGEGSNQPQHF; DNA: TGCAGTGCTCCCGGACAGGGCGAGGGGAGCAATCAGCCCCAGCATTTT
V: TRBV10-3; size: few; J: TRBJ2-1; D: TRBD2; CDR3: CAIGPSGNNEQFF; DNA: TGTGCCATCGGTCCTAGCGGAAACAATGAGCAGTTCTTC
V: TRBV2; size: few; J: TRBJ2-5; D: NA; CDR3: CASLSGYQETQYF; DNA: TGTGCCAGCCTTAGCGGATACCAAGAGACCCAGTACTTC
V: TRBV7-9; size: NA; J: TRBJ2-3; D: TRBD1; CDR3: CASSLTRGQGRGTDTQYF; DNA: TGTGCCAGCAGCTTAACTAGGGGACAGGGGAGAGGCACAGATACGCAGTATTTT
V: TRBV14; size: NA; J: TRBJ2-5; D: TRBD2; CDR3: CASRGGTSGAQETQYF; DNA: TGTGCCAGCAGAGGCGGGACTAGCGGGGCCCAAGAGACCCAGTACTTC
V: TRBV7-7; size: NA; J: TRBJ2-5; D: NA; CDR3: CASSRTEIPAGTQYF; DNA: TGTGCCAGCAGCCGGACCGAGATACCGGCGGGGACCCAGTACTTC
V: TRBV6-1; size: few; J: TRBJ2-5; D: NA; CDR3: CASSKDRQETQYF; DNA: TGTGCCAGCAGTAAGGACAGACAAGAGACCCAGTACTTC
V: TRBV2; size: once; J: TRBJ2-5; D: NA; CDR3: CASSDGWWTQYF; DNA: TGTGCCAGCAGTGACGGCTGGTGGACCCAGTACTTC
V: TRBV5-1; size: many; J: TRBJ2-5; D: NA; CDR3: CASSSGQETQYF; DNA: TGTGCCAGCAGCTCGGGGCAAGAGACCCAGTACTTC
V: TRBV5-6; size: NA; J: TRBJ2-1; D: TRBD1; CDR3: CASSLEGTGSYNEQFF; DNA: TGTGCCAGCAGCTTGGAGGGGACAGGGTCATACAATGAGCAGTTCTTC
V: TRBV4-1; size: few; J: TRBJ2-1; D: TRBD2; CDR3: CASSQRPSGSSYNEQFF; DNA: TGCGCCAGCAGCCAACGTCCTAGCGGGAGCTCCTACAATGAGCAGTTCTTC
V: TRBV29-1; size: NA; J: TRBJ2-5; D: NA; CDR3: CSVDMGETQYF; DNA: TGCAGCGTTGATATGGGTGAGACCCAGTACTTC
V: TRBV5-4; size: NA; J: TRBJ2-7; D: NA; CDR3: CASSHPGPHYEQYF; DNA: TGTGCCAGCAGCCACCCGGGACCGCACTACGAGCAGTACTTC
V: TRBV11-2; size: few; J: TRBJ2-5; D: NA; CDR3: CASSLGIFPGPASQETQYF; DNA: TGTGCCAGCAGCTTAGGAATATTCCCTGGTCCAGCGTCCCAAGAGACCCAGTACTTC
V: TRBV7-6; size: NA; J: TRBJ2-5; D: NA; CDR3: CASSLTTGEQETQYF; DNA: TGTGCCAGCAGCTTAACGACGGGGGAGCAAGAGACCCAGTACTTC
V: TRBV11-2; size: NA; J: TRBJ2-4; D: NA; CDR3: CASSLRASARVVLAKNIQYF; DNA: TGTGCCAGCAGCCTGAGGGCGTCGGCACGCGTCGTTCTAGCCAAAAACATTCAGTACTTC
V: TRBV7-6; size: NA; J: TRBJ2-7; D: NA; CDR3: CASSLGGDKQYF; DNA: TGTGCCAGCAGCTTAGGGGGGGACAAGCAGTACTTC
V: TRBV12-3/TRBV12-4; size: NA; J: TRBJ2-2; D: TRBD2; CDR3: CAIPELAGGHHYFNTGELFF; DNA: TGTGCCATCCCGGAACTAGCGGGGGGCCACCACTATTTTAACACCGGGGAGCTGTTTTTT
V: TRBV7-3; size: NA; J: TRBJ1-4; D: NA; CDR3: CASSFIREKLFF; DNA: TGTGCCAGCAGCTTTATTAGGGAAAAACTGTTTTTT
V: TRBV29-1; size: NA; J: TRBJ1-2; D: NA; CDR3: CSVADRQGGYTF; DNA: TGCAGCGTGGCCGACCGGCAGGGTGGCTACACCTTC
V: TRBV5-1; size: few; J: TRBJ1-1; D: NA; CDR3: CASSLAGAGPNTEAFF; DNA: TGCGCCAGCAGCTTGGCCGGAGCAGGACCGAACACTGAAGCTTTCTTT
V: TRBV28; size: NA; J: TRBJ2-4; D: NA; CDR3: CATEGQPGDIQYF; DNA: TGTGCCACCGAGGGACAGCCGGGAGACATTCAGTACTTC
V: TRBV28; size: NA; J: TRBJ1-2; D: NA; CDR3: CASSPPTQGTSNYGYTF; DNA: TGTGCCAGCAGCCCCCCGACGCAAGGGACCTCTAACTATGGCTACACCTTC
V: TRBV6-6; size: few; J: TRBJ2-5; D: NA; CDR3: CASTHANQETQYF; DNA: TGTGCCAGCACCCATGCTAACCAAGAGACCCAGTACTTC
V: TRBV2; size: few; J: TRBJ2-5; D: TRBD2; CDR3: CASRASGGIVRETQYF; DNA: TGTGCCAGCAGGGCTAGCGGGGGGATTGTCCGGGAGACCCAGTACTTC
V: TRBV6-6; size: NA; J: TRBJ2-5; D: NA; CDR3: CASSLGAHQETQYF; DNA: TGTGCCAGCAGTTTAGGGGCTCACCAAGAGACCCAGTACTTC
V: TRBV28; size: NA; J: TRBJ1-1; D: TRBD1; CDR3: CASSFDRGTFF; DNA: TGTGCCAGCAGTTTCGACAGGGGGACTTTCTTT
V: TRBV20-1; size: NA; J: TRBJ1-2; D: NA; CDR3: CSARVQVVGGYTF; DNA: TGCAGCGCCAGGGTACAGGTGGTAGGTGGCTACACCTTC
V: TRBV29-1; size: NA; J: TRBJ2-3; D: TRBD1; CDR3: CSVELTGLIYTDTQYF; DNA: TGCAGCGTTGAGTTGACAGGGCTCATCTACACAGATACGCAGTATTTT
V: TRBV7-2; size: few; J: TRBJ2-3; D: NA; CDR3: CASSLVPEGTDTQYF; DNA: TGTGCCAGCAGCTTGGTACCGGAGGGCACAGATACGCAGTATTTT
V: TRBV2; size: few; J: TRBJ1-4; D: TRBD1; CDR3: CASSEVRTGGNEKLFF; DNA: TGTGCCAGCAGTGAAGTTAGGACAGGCGGGAATGAAAAACTGTTTTTT
V: TRBV20-1; size: few; J: TRBJ1-1; D: NA; CDR3: CSATSTGSNTEAFF; DNA: TGCAGTGCTACATCGACAGGATCGAACACTGAAGCTTTCTTT
V: TRBV6-2/TRBV6-3; size: NA; J: TRBJ2-5; D: NA; CDR3: CASTGAETQYF; DNA: TGTGCCAGTACGGGGGCCGAGACCCAGTACTTC
V: TRBV5-1; size: few; J: TRBJ2-1; D: NA; CDR3: CASSLRTLNEQFF; DNA: TGCGCCAGCAGCTTGAGGACGTTGAATGAGCAGTTCTTC
V: TRBV12-5; size: few; J: TRBJ2-5; D: NA; CDR3: CASGPGLQETQYF; DNA: TGTGCTAGTGGCCCGGGACTTCAAGAGACCCAGTACTTC
V: TRBV20-1; size: few; J: TRBJ1-4; D: NA; CDR3: CSARDQMAGLEKLFF; DNA: TGCAGTGCTAGAGATCAGATGGCAGGGTTAGAAAAACTGTTTTTT
V: TRBV4-1; size: few; J: TRBJ2-5; D: NA; CDR3: CASSQVGLRGETQYF; DNA: TGCGCCAGCAGCCAAGTGGGACTGAGGGGAGAGACCCAGTACTTC
V: TRBV9; size: NA; J: TRBJ2-3; D: NA; CDR3: CASSVLLDPRLDTQYF; DNA: TGTGCCAGCAGCGTCCTGTTAGACCCTAGATTAGATACGCAGTATTTT
V: TRBV12-3/TRBV12-4; size: NA; J: TRBJ1-4; D: TRBD1; CDR3: CASSPRRGSNEKLFF; DNA: TGTGCCAGCAGTCCCCGCAGGGGGTCTAATGAAAAACTGTTTTTT
V: TRBV15; size: NA; J: TRBJ1-4; D: NA; CDR3: CATSGPGHPNEKLFF; DNA: TGTGCCACCAGCGGACCGGGACACCCTAATGAAAAACTGTTTTTT
V: TRBV24-1; size: once; J: TRBJ2-1; D: TRBD1; CDR3: CATSDLGTGDDNEQFF; DNA: TGTGCCACCAGTGATTTGGGGACAGGGGATGACAATGAGCAGTTCTTC